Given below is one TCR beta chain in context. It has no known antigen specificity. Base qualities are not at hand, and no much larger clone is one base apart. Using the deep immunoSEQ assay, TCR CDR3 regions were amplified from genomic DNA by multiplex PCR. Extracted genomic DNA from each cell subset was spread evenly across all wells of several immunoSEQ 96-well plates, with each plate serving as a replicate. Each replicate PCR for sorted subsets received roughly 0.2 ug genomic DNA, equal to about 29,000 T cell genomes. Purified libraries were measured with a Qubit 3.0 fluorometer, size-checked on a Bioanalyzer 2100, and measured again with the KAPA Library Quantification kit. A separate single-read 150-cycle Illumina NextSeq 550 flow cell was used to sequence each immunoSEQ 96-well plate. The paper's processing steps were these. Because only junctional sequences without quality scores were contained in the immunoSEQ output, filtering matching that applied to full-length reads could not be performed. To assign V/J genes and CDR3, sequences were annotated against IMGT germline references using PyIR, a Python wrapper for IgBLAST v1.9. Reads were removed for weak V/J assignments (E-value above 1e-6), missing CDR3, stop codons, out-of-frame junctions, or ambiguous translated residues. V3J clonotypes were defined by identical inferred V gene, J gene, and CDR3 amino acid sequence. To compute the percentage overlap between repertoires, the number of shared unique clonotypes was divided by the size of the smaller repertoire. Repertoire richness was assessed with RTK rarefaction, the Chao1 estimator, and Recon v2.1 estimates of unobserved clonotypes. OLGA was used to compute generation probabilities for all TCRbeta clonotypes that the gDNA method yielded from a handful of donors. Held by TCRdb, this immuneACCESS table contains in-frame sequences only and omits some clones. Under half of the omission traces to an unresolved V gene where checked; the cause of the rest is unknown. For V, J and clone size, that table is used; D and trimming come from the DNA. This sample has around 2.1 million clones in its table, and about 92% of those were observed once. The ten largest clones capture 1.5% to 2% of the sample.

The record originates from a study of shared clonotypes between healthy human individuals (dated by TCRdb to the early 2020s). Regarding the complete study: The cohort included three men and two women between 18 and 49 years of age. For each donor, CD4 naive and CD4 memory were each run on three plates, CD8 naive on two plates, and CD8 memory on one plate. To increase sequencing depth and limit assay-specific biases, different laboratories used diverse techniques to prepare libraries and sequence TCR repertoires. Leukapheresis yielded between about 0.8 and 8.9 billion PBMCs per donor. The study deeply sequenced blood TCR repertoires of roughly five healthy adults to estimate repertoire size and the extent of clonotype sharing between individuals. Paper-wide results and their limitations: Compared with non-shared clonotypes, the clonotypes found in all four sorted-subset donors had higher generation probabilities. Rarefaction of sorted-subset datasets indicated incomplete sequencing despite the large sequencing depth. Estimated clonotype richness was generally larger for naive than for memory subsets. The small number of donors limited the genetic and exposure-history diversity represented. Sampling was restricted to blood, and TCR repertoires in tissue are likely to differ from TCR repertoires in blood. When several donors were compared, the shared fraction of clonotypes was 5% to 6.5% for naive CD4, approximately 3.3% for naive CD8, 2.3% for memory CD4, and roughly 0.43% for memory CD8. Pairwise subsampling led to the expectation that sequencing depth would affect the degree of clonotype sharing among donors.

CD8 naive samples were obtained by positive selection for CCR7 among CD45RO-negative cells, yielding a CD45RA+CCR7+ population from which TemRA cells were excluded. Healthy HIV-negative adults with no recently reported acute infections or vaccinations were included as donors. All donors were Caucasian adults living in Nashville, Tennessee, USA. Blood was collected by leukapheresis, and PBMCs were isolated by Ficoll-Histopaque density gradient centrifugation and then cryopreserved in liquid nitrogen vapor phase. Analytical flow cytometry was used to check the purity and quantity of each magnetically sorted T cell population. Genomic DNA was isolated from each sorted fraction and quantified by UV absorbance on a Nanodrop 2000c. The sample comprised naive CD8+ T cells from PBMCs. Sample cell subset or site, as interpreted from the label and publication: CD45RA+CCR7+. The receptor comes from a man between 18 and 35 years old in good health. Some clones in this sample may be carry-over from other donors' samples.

The CDR3 corresponds to CASSPTGADGYTF. The DNA is TGTGCCAGCAGCCCGACAGGGGCTGATGGCTACACCTTC. This chain is built from TRBV6-1 and TRBJ1-2, and TRBD1 matches 8 of the central bases. Reading from cysteine to phenylalanine, the CDR3 counts 13 amino acids. Only the CDR3 part of the read is kept: 39 bases, read in frame from the first base. Ends trimmed: V by 6 bases, J by 6 bases; bases unmatched to a gene: 6. Reading the germline V gene gives CDR1 MNHNS and CDR2 SASEGT.